This T cell receptor (beta chain) was captured in a study of shared clonotypes between healthy human individuals. The authors sequenced unsorted PBMC DNA on ten immunoSEQ deep assay plates. Some clones are missing from TCRdb's copy, which holds only in-frame ones; the method was immunoSEQ multiplex PCR. The sample yields 450,000 to 500,000 clones, approximately 80% seen once. Tens of millions of PBMCs supplied genomic DNA for unsorted samples. Unmatched junction bases numbered 12, after V lost 4 bases and J lost 10 bases. This CDR3 comprises 16 residues. Germline assignment: CDR1 SEHNR and CDR2 FQNEAQ (reference sequence).

The rearrangement links TRBV7-9 to TRBJ1-4; TRBD1 matches at 10 bases. This receptor was taken from a woman aged 40 to 49 in good health. Some clones in this sample may be carry-over from other donors' samples. Sequenced input: PBMCs. Written as DNA, the CDR3 is TGTGCCAGCAGCTCAGAAAGACAGGGGGCGCGTTTAAAACTGTTTTTT. Amino acids: CASSSERQGARLKLFF. Supplemented by reference TRBV7-9 and TRBJ1-4, the full variable domain reads DTGVSQNPRHKITKRGQNVTFRCDPISEHNRLYWYRQTLGQGPEFLTYFQNEAQLEKSRLLSDRFSAERPKGSFSTLEIQRTEQGDSAMYLCASSSERQGARLKLFFGSGTQLSVL.